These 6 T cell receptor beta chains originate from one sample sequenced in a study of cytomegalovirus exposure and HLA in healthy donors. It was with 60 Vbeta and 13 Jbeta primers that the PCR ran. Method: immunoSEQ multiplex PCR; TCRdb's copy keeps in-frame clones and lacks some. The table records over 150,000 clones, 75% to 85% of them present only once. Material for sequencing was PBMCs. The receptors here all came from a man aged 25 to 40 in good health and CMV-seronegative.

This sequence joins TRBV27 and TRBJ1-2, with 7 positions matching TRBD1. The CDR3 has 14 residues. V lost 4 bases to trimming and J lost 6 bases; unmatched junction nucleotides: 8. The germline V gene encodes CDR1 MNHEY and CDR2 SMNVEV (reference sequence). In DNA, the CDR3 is TGTGCCAGCAGTTCCATCGACAGGGTTGATGGCTACACCTTC. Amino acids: CASSSIDRVDGYTF.

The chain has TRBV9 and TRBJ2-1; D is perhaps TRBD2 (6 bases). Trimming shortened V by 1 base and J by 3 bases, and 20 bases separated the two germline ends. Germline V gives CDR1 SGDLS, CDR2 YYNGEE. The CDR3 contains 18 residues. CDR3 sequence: CASSVMRGSGFLYNEQFF. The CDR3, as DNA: TGTGCCAGCAGCGTAATGAGGGGTAGCGGTTTCCTCTACAATGAGCAGTTCTTC.

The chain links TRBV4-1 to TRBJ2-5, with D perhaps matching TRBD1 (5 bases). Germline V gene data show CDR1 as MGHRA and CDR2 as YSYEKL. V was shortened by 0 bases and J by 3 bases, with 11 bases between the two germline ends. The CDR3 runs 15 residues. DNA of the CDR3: TGCGCCAGCAGCCAAGAAGATAGGACAAAAGAGACCCAGTACTTC. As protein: CASSQEDRTKETQYF.

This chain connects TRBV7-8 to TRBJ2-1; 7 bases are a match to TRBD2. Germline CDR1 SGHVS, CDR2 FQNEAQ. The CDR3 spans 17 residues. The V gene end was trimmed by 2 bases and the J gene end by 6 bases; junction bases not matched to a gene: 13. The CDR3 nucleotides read TGTGCCAGCAGCTTACGATCTCTAGCGGCCGACGCCAATGAGCAGTTCTTC. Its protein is CASSLRSLAADANEQFF.

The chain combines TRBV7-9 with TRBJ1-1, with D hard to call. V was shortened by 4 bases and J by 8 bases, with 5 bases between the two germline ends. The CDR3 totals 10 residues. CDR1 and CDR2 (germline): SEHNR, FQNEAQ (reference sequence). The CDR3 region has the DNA TGTGCCAGCAGCTCGCGCGAAGCTTTCTTT. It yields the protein CASSSREAFF.

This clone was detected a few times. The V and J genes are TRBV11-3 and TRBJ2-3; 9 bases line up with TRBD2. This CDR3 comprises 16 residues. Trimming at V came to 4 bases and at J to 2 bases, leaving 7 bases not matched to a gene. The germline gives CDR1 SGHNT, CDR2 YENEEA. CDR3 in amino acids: CASSSTSGSFTDTQYF. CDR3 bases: TGTGCCAGCAGCTCTACTAGCGGGTCCTTCACAGATACGCAGTATTTT.